These 19 T cell receptor beta chains were sequenced from one sample in a study of blood T cell repertoires in COVID-19. TCRdb's copy holds only in-frame clones and misses some; the assay was immunoSEQ multiplex PCR. The sample lists roughly 380,000 clones; 85% were seen once. What was sequenced was peripheral blood. These receptor sequences come from a young woman with acute or convalescent COVID-19.

The chain combines TRBV7-3 with TRBJ2-6; 7 bases fit TRBD2. V was clipped by 5 bases and J by 12 bases; unmatched bases: 7. Germline CDR1 reads SGHTA; CDR2 reads FQGTGA. There are 13 residues in the CDR3. This chain's CDR3 is CASSVAGQGVLTF. The DNA of the CDR3 is TGTGCCAGCAGCGTAGCGGGCCAGGGCGTCCTGACTTTC.

The rearrangement links TRBV28 to TRBJ1-1; no firm D call. The CDR3 consists of 17 residues. The germline CDR1 and CDR2 sequences are MDHEN and SYDVKM. Trimming removed 0 bases at V and 3 bases at J, with 17 bases between. In DNA, the CDR3 is TGTGCCAGCAGTTTATGGGCTTTCTCGGGGTATGACACTGAAGCTTTCTTT. Its protein product is CASSLWAFSGYDTEAFF.

The chain combines TRBV9 with TRBJ1-5; no reliable D call. This CDR3 is built from 14 residues. Germline CDR1 SGDLS, CDR2 YYNGEE. V lost 8 bases and J 1 base, leaving 13 bases between the germline ends. CDR3 in amino acids: CASGGSGSNQPQHF. The DNA of the CDR3 is TGTGCCAGTGGCGGATCGGGGAGCAATCAGCCCCAGCATTTT.

The J gene is TRBJ2-1, the V gene TRBV28, with a weak D call TRBD2 (5 bases). CDR1 is MDHEN and CDR2 is SYDVKM in the germline V gene. This CDR3 is 16 amino acids long. V lost 6 bases, J lost 2 bases, and 17 bases lay in between. CDR3 loop: CASRADGFYPYNEQFF. The CDR3 DNA is TGTGCCAGCAGAGCGGACGGGTTCTACCCCTACAATGAGCAGTTCTTC.

The chain recombines TRBV28 with TRBJ2-7; 8 nucleotides line up with TRBD1. V gave up 8 bases and J gave up 5 bases; unmatched junction bases: 11. From germline, CDR1 is MDHEN and CDR2 SYDVKM. CDR3 length equals 14 residues. CDR3 bases: TGTGCCAGCGGCAGGGGGCTCCTCCCTAACGAGCAGTACTTC. Translation: CASGRGLLPNEQYF.

This sequence joins TRBV14 and TRBJ1-2; tentative D call: TRBD1 (5 bases). The CDR3 is 13 amino acids. Trimming cost V 2 bases and J 8 bases, with 12 bases left between them. Germline loops: CDR1 SGHDN, CDR2 FVKESK. The CDR3 bases are TGTGCCAGCAGCCAAAATCAGGGCTACGGCTACACCTTC. Encoded protein: CASSQNQGYGYTF.

The V call is TRBV20-1, the J call TRBJ1-2; D is uncertain. This CDR3 comprises 12 residues. Germline V gives CDR1 DFQATT, CDR2 SNEGSKA (reference sequence). The V and J ends lost 3 bases and 2 bases respectively, with 7 bases between them. CDR3 DNA: TGCAGTGCTAGTGTCGAGAACTATGGCTACACCTTC. Protein product: CSASVENYGYTF.

The CDR3 sequence: CASSPGQGISGQPQHF. The CDR3 region has the DNA TGTGCCAGCTCGCCGGGACAGGGTATCAGTGGTCAGCCCCAGCATTTT. The rearrangement joins TRBV18 to TRBJ1-5; 9 bases match TRBD1. The CDR3 totals 16 residues. CDR1 and CDR2 (germline): KGHSH, LQKENI. Germline trimming cut 6 bases from V and 6 bases from J; bases unmatched to any gene: 12.

The V and J genes are TRBV6-5 and TRBJ1-2; the D is unclear. The CDR3 extends over 13 amino acids. Trimming removed 7 bases from V and 6 bases from J, with 15 bases in between. The germline V gene has CDR1 MNHEY and CDR2 SVGAGI. DNA of the CDR3: TGTGCCAGCAAAAGCATCCTCCTGGATGGCTACACCTTC. It codes for CASKSILLDGYTF.

The CDR3 spells CATTAGENTGELFF. The CDR3 coding sequence is TGTGCCACCACCGCGGGAGAAAACACCGGGGAGCTGTTTTTT. V usage is TRBV24-1 and J usage is TRBJ2-2; 7 nucleotides align to TRBD2. Germline V lookup: CDR1 KGHDR, CDR2 SFDVKD. The V and J ends lost 8 bases and 2 bases, in that order; junction bases with no gene match: 4. The length of the CDR3 is 14 residues.

The CDR3 DNA reads as TGTGCCAGTAGAGCGGTTGACAGGGGAGAGACCCAGTACTTC. Encoded protein: CASRAVDRGETQYF. This chain connects TRBV19 to TRBJ2-5, with TRBD1 identical over 8 bases. CDR3 length: 14 amino acids. Trimming cost V 6 bases and J 4 bases; bases outside gene matches: 7. Germline CDR1 reads LNHDA; CDR2 reads SQIVND (reference sequence).

The chain has TRBV13 and TRBJ2-5, with 10 bases fitting TRBD2. Germline V gene data show CDR1 as PRHDT and CDR2 as FYEKMQ (reference sequence). The V gene end was trimmed by 7 bases and the J gene end by 0 bases; junction bases not matched to a gene: 11. This CDR3 contains 17 residues. CDR3 region: CASTFTSGEAYQETQYF. In nucleotides, the CDR3 is TGTGCCAGCACCTTTACTAGCGGGGAGGCGTACCAAGAGACCCAGTACTTC.

The chain joins TRBV6-5 to TRBJ2-7; 7 bases fit TRBD1. The CDR3 spans 16 residues. Germline V gives CDR1 MNHEY, CDR2 SVGAGI. J lost 1 base, V lost 2 bases, and 8 bases had no gene match. The CDR3 here is CASSYPPGQTSYEQYF. DNA for the CDR3: TGTGCCAGCAGTTACCCGCCGGGACAGACATCCTACGAGCAGTACTTC.

The chain links TRBV4-1 to TRBJ2-3; 9 bases fit TRBD1. Germline V gives CDR1 MGHRA, CDR2 YSYEKL. CDR3 length: 16 amino acids. J lost 8 bases, V lost 2 bases, and 11 bases had no gene match. CDR3 amino acids: CASSQLTTGGVGTQYF. The CDR3 bases are TGCGCCAGCAGCCAATTAACGACAGGGGGAGTAGGTACGCAGTATTTT.

The CDR3 here is CASSSAGNLGQPQHF. CDR3 in DNA: TGTGCCAGCAGCTCGGCAGGGAATTTAGGTCAGCCCCAGCATTTT. This sequence joins TRBV7-2 and TRBJ1-5, with TRBD1 as a possible D gene (5 bases). CDR1 SGHTA and CDR2 FQGNSA come from the germline V gene. V lost 4 bases, J lost 6 bases, and 16 bases lay in between. There are 15 residues in the CDR3.

The V and J genes are TRBV12-5 and TRBJ1-2, with a possible D match to TRBD1 (5 bases). Germline-derived CDR1 and CDR2 are LGHNT and FRNRAP. Trimming took off 4 bases at V and 2 bases at J, with 14 bases between the two ends. This CDR3 spans 15 amino acids. This CDR3 is CASGSHGGENYGYTF. The CDR3 nucleotides are TGTGCTAGTGGTTCCCACGGGGGGGAGAACTATGGCTACACCTTC.

This clone has only a few counts. The chain recombines TRBV18 with TRBJ2-7, with 7 positions matching TRBD1. This CDR3 comprises 14 residues. The V segment lost 2 bases and the J segment 2 bases; nucleotides outside the gene matches: 3. The V gene's germline CDR1 is KGHSH and CDR2 LQKENI. The CDR3 loop is CASSPSTGPYEQYF. CDR3 DNA: TGTGCCAGCTCACCATCGACAGGGCCCTACGAGCAGTACTTC.

The J gene is TRBJ1-2, the V gene TRBV7-2, with 7 nucleotides matching TRBD1. The CDR3 covers 13 residues. Germline V gives CDR1 SGHTA, CDR2 FQGNSA. V shed 2 bases and J 7 bases; nucleotides not matched to a gene: 4. This CDR3 is CASSLNAGGGYTF. DNA for the CDR3: TGTGCCAGCAGCTTAAATGCAGGGGGTGGCTACACCTTC.

V gene TRBV10-1 combines with J gene TRBJ1-2, with a possible D match to TRBD1 (6 bases). V lost 6 bases and J 6 bases, leaving 20 bases between the germline ends. CDR3 size: 15 residues. Germline V gene data show CDR1 as WNHNN and CDR2 as SYGVQD (reference sequence). CDR3 region: CASRRETGLMDGYTF. CDR3 DNA sequence: TGCGCCAGCAGGAGAGAAACAGGGCTGATGGATGGCTACACCTTC.